This TCR beta chain was recorded in a study of early T cells in non-severe SARS-CoV-2 infection. About the research overall: Chains were unpaired, as sequencing was done on bulk RNA from unsorted whole blood.

The TCR library protocol was used to attach unique molecular identifiers. These identifiers were attached to individual cDNA molecules. MiXCR, applied by TCRdb to the 5' RACE reads, yields one record per CDR3 protein. The sample holds about 30,000 distinct CDR3 sequences; approximately 5% are singletons and the top ten take more than 4.5%. In this sample, this clonotype turned up many times. Its specificity is unknown. Findings and caveats of the study: VDJdb-based matching was biased toward anti-spike CD8 responses and missed private and CD4 specificities.

Germline V gene lookup returns CDR1 MNHNY and CDR2 SVGAGI (reference sequence). Trimming took off 7 bases at V and 5 bases at J, with 14 bases between the two ends. CDR3 size: 14 residues. This TCR was recovered from an adult who was a healthcare worker with PCR-confirmed SARS-CoV-2 infection or an uninfected control (not recorded which). What was sequenced was whole blood. The chain has TRBV6-6 and TRBJ2-2; D may correspond to TRBD1 or TRBD2 (5 bases each). CDR3 nucleotides: TGTGCCAGCACCAACAGAGGGACGACCGGGGAGCTGTTTTTT. It specifies CASTNRGTTGELFF.